This TCR beta chain was sequenced for a study of blood T cell repertoires in COVID-19. As processed by the authors: Amplification of reference gene primers provided the estimated nucleated cell counts. Method: immunoSEQ multiplex PCR; TCRdb's copy keeps in-frame clones and lacks some. V and J calls and clone size are copied from that table; D and trimming were computed from the DNA. The sample yields about 99,000 clones, more than 70% seen once. Germline V CDR1 and CDR2: MNHEY, SVGAGI. This CDR3 contains 14 residues. V was trimmed by 7 bases and J by 1 base, leaving 10 bases between them. What was sequenced was peripheral blood. The receptor was derived from a woman at least 80 years old in a cohort sampled during active COVID-19. The chain links TRBV6-5 to TRBJ2-2, with TRBD2 as a possible D gene (5 bases). This CDR3 reads CASTGVMNTGELFF. In DNA, the CDR3 is TGTGCCAGCACCGGGGTGATGAACACCGGGGAGCTGTTTTTT.